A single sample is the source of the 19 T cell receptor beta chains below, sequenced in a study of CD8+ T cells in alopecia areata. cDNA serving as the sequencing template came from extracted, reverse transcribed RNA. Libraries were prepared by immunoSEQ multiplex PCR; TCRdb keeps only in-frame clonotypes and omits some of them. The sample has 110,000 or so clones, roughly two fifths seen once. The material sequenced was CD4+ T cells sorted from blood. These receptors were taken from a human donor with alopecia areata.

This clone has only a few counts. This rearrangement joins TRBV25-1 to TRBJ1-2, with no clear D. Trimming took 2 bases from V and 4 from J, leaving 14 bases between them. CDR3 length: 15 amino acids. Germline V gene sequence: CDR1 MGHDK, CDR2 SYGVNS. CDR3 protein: CASSEVGDRAYGYTF. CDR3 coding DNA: TGTGCCAGCAGTGAAGTTGGCGATAGGGCCTATGGCTACACCTTC.

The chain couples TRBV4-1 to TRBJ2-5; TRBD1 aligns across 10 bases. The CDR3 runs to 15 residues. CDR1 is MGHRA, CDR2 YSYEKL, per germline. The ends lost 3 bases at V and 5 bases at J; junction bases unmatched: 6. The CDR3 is CASSQVGQGRETQYF. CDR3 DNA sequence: TGCGCCAGCAGCCAGGTGGGACAGGGGCGTGAGACCCAGTACTTC.

The DNA of the CDR3 is TGCAGCACAAAGGGACAGATGAACACTGAAGCTTTCTTT. Amino acid sequence: CSTKGQMNTEAFF. The gene calls are TRBV29-1 and TRBJ1-1; the match to TRBD1 covers 7 bases. V lost 8 bases to trimming and J lost 0 bases; unmatched junction nucleotides: 6. Germline CDR1 is SQVTM and CDR2 is ANQGSEA. This CDR3 contains 13 residues.

The CDR3 here is CASSRQTLNTEAFF. CDR3 coding DNA: TGTGCCAGCAGTCGACAGACACTGAACACTGAAGCTTTCTTT. This rearrangement joins TRBV28 to TRBJ1-1; possible D gene TRBD1, 5 bases. The CDR3 covers 14 residues. Germline CDR1 is MDHEN and CDR2 is SYDVKM. V lost 5 bases to trimming and J lost 0 bases, with 10 bases between them.

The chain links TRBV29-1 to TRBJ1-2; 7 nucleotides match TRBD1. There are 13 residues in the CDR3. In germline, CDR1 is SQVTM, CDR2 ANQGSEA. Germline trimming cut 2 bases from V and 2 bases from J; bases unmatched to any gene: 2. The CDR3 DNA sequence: TGCAGCGTTGAAAAGACAGGGAACTATGGCTACACCTTC. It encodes CSVEKTGNYGYTF.

The CDR3 DNA follows: TGTGCCAGCAGCACGGGACAGGGCCCCTACGAGCAGTACTTC. It is translated as CASSTGQGPYEQYF. This rearrangement joins TRBV28 to TRBJ2-7, with 9 positions matching TRBD1. This CDR3 region has 14 residues. Trimming cost V 6 bases and J 2 bases; bases outside gene matches: 5. Germline loops: CDR1 MDHEN, CDR2 SYDVKM.

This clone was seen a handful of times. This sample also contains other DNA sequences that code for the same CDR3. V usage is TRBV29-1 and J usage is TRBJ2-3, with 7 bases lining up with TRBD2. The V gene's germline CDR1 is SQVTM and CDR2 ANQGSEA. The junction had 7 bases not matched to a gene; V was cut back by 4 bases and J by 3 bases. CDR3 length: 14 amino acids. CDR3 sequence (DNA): TGCAGCGTTGCCCCAAGTAGCGGGACAGATACGCAGTATTTT. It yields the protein CSVAPSSGTDTQYF.

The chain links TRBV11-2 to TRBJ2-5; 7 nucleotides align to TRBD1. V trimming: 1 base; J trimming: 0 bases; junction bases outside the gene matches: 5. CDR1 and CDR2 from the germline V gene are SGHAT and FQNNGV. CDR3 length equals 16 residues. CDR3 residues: CASSLVGGQHQETQYF. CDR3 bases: TGTGCCAGCAGCTTAGTAGGGGGACAGCACCAAGAGACCCAGTACTTC.

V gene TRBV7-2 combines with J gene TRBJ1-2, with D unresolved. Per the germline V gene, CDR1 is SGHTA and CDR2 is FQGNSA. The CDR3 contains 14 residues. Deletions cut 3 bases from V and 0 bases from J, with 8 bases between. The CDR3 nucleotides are TGTGCCAGCAGCTTCTCCAGGACTAACTATGGCTACACCTTC. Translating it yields CASSFSRTNYGYTF.

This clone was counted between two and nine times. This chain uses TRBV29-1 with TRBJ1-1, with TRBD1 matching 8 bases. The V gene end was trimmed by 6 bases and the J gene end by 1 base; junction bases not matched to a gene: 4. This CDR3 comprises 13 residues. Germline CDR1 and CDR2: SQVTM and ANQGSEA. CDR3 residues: CSVRTGTNTEAFF. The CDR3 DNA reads TGCAGCGTGAGGACAGGGACGAACACTGAAGCTTTCTTT.

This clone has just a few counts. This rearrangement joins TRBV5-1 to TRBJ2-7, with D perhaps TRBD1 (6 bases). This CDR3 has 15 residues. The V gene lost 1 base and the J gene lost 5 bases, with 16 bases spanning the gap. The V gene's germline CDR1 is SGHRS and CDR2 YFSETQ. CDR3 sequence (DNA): TGCGCCAGCAGCTTGTTAAGAGAAAAGGGGGACGAGCAGTACTTC. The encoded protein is CASSLLREKGDEQYF.

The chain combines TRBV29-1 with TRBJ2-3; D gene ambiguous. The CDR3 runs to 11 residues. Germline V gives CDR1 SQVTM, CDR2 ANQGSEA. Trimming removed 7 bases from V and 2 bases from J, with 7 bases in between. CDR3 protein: CSAEYTDTQYF. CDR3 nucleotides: TGCAGCGCCGAGTACACAGATACGCAGTATTTT.

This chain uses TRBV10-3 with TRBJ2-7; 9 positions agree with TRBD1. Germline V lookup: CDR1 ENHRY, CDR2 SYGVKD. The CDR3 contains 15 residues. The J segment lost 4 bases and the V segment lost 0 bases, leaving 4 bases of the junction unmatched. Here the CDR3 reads CAISESYGTGYEQYF. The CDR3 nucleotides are TGTGCCATCAGTGAGTCTTATGGGACAGGGTACGAGCAGTACTTC.

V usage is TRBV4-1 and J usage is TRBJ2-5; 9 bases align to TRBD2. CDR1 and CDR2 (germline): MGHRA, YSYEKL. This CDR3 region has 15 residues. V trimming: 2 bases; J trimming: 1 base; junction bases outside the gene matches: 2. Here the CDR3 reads CASSQLAGLQETQYF. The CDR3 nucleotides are TGCGCCAGCAGCCAACTAGCGGGACTCCAAGAGACCCAGTACTTC.

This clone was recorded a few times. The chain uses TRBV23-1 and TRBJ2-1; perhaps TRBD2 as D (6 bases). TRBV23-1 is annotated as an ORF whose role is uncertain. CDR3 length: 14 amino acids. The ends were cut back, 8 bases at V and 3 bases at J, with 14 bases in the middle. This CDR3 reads CASWGENYYNEQFF. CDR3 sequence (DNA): TGCGCCAGCTGGGGGGAGAACTACTACAATGAGCAGTTCTTC.

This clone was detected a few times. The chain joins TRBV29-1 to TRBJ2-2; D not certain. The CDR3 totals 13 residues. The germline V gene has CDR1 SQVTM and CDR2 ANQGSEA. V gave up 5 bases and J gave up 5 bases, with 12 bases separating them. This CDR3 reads CSVRHDRTGELFF. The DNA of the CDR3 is TGCAGCGTTCGACACGATCGGACCGGGGAGCTGTTTTTT.

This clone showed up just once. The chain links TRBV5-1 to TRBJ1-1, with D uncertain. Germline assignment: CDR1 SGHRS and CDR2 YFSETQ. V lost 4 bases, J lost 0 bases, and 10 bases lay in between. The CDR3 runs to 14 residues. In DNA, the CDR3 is TGCGCCAGCAGCCCCTTACAGATGAACACTGAAGCTTTCTTT. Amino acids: CASSPLQMNTEAFF.

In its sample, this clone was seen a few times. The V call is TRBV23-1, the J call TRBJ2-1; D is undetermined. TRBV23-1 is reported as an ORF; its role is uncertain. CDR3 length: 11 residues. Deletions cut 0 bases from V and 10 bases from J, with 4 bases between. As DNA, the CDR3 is TGCGCCAGCAGTCAATCTTACGAGCAGTTCTTC. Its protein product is CASSQSYEQFF.

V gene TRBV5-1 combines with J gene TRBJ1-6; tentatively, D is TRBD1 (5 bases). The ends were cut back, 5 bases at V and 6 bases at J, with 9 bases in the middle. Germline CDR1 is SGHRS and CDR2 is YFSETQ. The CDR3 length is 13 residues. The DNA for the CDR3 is TGCGCCAGCAGTTCTGACAGTAATTCACCCCTCCACTTT. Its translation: CASSSDSNSPLHF.